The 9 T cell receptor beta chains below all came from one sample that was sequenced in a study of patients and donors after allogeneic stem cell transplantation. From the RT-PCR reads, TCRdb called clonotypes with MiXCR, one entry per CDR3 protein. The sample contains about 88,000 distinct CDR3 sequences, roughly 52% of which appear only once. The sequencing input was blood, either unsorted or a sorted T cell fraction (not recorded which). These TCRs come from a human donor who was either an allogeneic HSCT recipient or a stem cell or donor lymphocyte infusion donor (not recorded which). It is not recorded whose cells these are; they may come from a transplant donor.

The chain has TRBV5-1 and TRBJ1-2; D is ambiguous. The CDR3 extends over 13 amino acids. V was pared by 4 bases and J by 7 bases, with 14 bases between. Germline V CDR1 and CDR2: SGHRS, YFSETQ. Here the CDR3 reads CASSQTGGPGYTF. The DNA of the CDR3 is TGCGCCAGCAGCCAAACGGGAGGGCCTGGCTACACCTTC.

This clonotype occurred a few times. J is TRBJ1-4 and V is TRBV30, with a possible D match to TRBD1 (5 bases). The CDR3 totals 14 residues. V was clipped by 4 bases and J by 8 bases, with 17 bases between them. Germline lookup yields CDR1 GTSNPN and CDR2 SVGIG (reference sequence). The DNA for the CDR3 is TGTGCCTGGACACTCCGGGACCGAGGGGAAAAACTGTTTTTT. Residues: CAWTLRDRGEKLFF.

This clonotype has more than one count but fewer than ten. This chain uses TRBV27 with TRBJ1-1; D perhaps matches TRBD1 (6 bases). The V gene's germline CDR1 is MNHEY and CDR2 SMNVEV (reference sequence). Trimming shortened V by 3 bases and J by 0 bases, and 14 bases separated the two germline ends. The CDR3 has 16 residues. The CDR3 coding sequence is TGTGCCAGCAGTTTTCGACAGGTGGGAATGAACACTGAAGCTTTCTTT. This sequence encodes CASSFRQVGMNTEAFF.

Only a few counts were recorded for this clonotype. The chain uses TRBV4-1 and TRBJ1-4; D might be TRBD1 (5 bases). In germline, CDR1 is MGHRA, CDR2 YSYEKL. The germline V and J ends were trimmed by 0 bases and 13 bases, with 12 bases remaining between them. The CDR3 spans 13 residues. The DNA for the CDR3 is TGCGCCAGCAGCCAAGATCGTGGGGGTCGACTGTTTTTT. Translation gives CASSQDRGGRLFF.

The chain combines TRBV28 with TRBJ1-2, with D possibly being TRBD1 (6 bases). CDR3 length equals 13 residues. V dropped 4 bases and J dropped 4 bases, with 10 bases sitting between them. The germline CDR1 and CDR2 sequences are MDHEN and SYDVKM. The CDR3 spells CASSWGAGYGYTF. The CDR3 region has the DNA TGTGCCAGCAGTTGGGGGGCTGGCTATGGCTACACCTTC.

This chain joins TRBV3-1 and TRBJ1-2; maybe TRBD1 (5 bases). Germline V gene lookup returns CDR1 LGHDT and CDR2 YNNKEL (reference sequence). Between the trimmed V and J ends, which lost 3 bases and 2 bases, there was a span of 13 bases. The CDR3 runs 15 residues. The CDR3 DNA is TGTGCCAGCAGCCACCCCCGGGACCCCAACTATGGCTACACCTTC. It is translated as CASSHPRDPNYGYTF. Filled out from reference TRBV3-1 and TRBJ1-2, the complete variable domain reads DTAVSQTPKYLVTQMGNDKSIKCEQNLGHDTMYWYKQDSKKFLKIMFSYNNKELIINETVPNRFSPKSPDKAHLNLHINSLELGDSAVYFCASSHPRDPNYGYTFGSGTRLTVV.

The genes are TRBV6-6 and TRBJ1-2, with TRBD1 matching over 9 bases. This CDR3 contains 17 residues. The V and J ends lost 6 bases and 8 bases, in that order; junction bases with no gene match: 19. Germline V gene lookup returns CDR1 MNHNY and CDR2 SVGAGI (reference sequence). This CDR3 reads CASSPGTGIDLSEGYTF. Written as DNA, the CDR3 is TGTGCCAGCAGCCCCGGGACAGGGATTGATTTGTCGGAGGGCTACACCTTC.

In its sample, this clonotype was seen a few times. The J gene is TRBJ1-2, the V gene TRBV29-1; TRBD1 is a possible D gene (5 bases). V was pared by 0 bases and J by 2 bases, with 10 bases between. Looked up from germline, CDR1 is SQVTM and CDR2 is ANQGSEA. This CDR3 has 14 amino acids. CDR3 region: CSVEDPGRNYGYTF. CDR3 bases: TGCAGCGTTGAAGATCCAGGGAGGAACTATGGCTACACCTTC.

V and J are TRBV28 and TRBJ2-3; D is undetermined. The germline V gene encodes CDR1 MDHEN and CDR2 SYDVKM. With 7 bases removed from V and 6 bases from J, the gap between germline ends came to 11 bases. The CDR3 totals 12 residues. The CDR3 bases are TGTGCCAGCATAACTTCCTGGGATACGCAGTATTTT. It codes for CASITSWDTQYF.